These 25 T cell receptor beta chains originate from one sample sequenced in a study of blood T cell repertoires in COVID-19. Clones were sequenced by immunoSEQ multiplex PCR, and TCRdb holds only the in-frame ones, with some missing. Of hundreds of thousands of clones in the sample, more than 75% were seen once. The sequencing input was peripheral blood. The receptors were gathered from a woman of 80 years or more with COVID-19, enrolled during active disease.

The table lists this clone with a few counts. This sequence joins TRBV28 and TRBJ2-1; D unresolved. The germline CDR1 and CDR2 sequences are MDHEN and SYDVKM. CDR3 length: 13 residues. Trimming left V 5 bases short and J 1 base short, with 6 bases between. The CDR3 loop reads CASSPGSYNEQFF. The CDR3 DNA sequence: TGTGCCAGCAGTCCCGGGTCCTACAATGAGCAGTTCTTC.

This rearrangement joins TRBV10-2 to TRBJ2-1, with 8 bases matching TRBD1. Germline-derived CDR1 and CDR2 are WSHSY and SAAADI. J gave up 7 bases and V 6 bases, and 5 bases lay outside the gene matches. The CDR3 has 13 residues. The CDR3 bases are TGCGCCAGCAGCCAGGGGGCTCGTAATGAGCAGTTCTTC. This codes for CASSQGARNEQFF.

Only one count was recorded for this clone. In DNA, the CDR3 is TGCGCCAGCAGCTTTGGGGGGGTTCAAAATTCACCCCTCCACTTT. It yields the protein CASSFGGVQNSPLHF. The chain carries TRBV5-1 and TRBJ1-6; TRBD1 might be the D (5 bases). CDR3 length: 15 amino acids. Per the germline V gene, CDR1 is SGHRS and CDR2 is YFSETQ. V shed 2 bases and J shed 7 bases, with 13 bases lying between them.

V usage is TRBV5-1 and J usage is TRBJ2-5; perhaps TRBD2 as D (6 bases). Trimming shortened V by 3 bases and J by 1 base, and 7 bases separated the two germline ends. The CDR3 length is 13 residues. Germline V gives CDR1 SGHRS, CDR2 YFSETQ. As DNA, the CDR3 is TGCGCCAGCAGCTCGGGACTCCAAGAGACCCAGTACTTC. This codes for CASSSGLQETQYF.

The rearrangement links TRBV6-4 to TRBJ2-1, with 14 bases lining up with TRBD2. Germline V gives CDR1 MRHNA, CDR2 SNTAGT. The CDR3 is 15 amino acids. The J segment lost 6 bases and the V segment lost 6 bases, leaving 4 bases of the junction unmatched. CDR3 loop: CASSPGLAGGNEQFF. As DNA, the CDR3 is TGTGCCAGCAGCCCCGGACTAGCGGGGGGCAATGAGCAGTTCTTC.

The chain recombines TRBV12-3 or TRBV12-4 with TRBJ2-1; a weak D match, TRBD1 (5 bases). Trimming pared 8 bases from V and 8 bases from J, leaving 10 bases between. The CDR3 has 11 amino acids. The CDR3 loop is CASQQGHEQFF. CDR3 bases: TGTGCCAGCCAGCAGGGCCATGAGCAGTTCTTC.

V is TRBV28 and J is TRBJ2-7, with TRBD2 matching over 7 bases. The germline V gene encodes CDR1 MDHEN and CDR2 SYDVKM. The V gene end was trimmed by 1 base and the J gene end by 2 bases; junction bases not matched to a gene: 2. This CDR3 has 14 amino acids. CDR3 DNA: TGTGCCAGCAGTTTATCGGGGGGAACCTACGAGCAGTACTTC. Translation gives CASSLSGGTYEQYF.

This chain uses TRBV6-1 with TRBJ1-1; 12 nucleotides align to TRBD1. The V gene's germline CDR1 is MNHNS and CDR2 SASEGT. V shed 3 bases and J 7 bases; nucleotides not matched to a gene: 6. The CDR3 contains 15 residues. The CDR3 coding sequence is TGTGCCAGCAGTGAGAGGGACAGGGGGCGGGATGAAGCTTTCTTT. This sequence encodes CASSERDRGRDEAFF.

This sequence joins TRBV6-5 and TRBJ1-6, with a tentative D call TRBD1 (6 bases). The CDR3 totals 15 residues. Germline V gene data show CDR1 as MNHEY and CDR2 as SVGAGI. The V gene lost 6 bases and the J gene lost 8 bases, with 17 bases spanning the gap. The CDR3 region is CASSLATGTHSPLHF. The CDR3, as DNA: TGTGCCAGCAGCCTGGCCACAGGGACCCATTCACCCCTCCACTTT.

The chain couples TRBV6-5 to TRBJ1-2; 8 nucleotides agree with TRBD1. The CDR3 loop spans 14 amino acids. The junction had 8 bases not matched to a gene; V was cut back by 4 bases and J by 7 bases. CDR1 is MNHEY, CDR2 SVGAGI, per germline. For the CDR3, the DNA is TGTGCCAGCAGTTCGGGCAGGGGGCAGCGTGGCTACACCTTC. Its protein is CASSSGRGQRGYTF.

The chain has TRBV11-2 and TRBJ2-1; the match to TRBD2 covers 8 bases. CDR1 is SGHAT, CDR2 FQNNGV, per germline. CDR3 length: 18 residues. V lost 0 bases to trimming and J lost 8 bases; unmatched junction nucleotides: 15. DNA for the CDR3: TGTGCCAGCAGCTTAGATTCATCCCTAGCGGGCCGGGGGGATGAGCAGTTCTTC. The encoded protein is CASSLDSSLAGRGDEQFF.

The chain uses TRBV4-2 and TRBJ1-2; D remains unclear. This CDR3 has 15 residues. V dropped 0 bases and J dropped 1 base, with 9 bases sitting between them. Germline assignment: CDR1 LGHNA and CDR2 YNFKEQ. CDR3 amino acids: CASSQEWEVNYGYTF. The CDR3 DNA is TGTGCCAGCAGCCAAGAGTGGGAGGTTAACTATGGCTACACCTTC.

Written as DNA, the CDR3 is TGTGCCAGCAGTCCCCGTCGGGGTTTGGACACCATATATTTT. This translates into CASSPRRGLDTIYF. This chain joins TRBV28 and TRBJ1-3, with D hard to call. The V end was cut by 5 bases, the J end by 8 bases, with 16 bases between. The germline V gene encodes CDR1 MDHEN and CDR2 SYDVKM. The CDR3 consists of 14 residues.

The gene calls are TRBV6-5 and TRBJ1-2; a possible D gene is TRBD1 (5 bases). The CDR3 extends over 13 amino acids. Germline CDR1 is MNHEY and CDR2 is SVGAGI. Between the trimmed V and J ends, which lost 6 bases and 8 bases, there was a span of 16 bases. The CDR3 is CASRRTTEGGYTF. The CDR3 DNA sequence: TGTGCCAGCAGAAGGACAACCGAAGGGGGCTACACCTTC.

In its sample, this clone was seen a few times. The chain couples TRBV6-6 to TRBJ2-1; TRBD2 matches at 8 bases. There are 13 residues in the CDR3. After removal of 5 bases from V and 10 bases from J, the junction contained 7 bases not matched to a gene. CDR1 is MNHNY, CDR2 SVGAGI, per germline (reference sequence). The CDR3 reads CASSKSGGFEQFF. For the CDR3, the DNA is TGTGCCAGCAGTAAAAGCGGGGGTTTCGAGCAGTTCTTC.

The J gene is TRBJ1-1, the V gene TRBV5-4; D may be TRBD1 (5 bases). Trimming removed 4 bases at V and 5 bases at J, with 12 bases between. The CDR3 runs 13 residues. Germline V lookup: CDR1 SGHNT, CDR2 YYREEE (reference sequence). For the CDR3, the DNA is TGTGCCAGCAGCGCGGGGGTGGGGACTGAAGCTTTCTTT. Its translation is CASSAGVGTEAFF.

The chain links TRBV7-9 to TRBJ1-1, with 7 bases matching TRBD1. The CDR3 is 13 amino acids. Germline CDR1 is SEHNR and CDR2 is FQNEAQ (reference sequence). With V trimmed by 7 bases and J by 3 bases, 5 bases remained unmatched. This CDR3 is CASNRGQYTEAFF. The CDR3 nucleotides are TGTGCCAGCAATCGGGGACAGTACACTGAAGCTTTCTTT.

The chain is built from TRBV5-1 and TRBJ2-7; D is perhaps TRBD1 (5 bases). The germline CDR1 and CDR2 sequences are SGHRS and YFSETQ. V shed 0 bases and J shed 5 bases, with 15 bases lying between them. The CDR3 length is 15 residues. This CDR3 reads CASSLAPDIINEQYF. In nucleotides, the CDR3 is TGCGCCAGCAGCTTGGCCCCGGACATCATTAACGAGCAGTACTTC.

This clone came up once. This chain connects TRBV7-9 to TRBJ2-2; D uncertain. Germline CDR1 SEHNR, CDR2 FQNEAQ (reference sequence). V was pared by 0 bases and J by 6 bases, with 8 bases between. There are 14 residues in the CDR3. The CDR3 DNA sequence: TGTGCCAGCAGCTTAGCGTCCGGTTCCGGGGAGCTGTTTTTT. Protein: CASSLASGSGELFF.

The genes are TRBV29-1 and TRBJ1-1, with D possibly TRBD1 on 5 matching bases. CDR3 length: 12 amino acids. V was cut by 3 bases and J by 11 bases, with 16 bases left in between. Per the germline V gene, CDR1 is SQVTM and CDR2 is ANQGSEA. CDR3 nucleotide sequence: TGCAGCGTTGAGCCGGGGGGTGGGTATGCTTTCTTT. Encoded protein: CSVEPGGGYAFF.

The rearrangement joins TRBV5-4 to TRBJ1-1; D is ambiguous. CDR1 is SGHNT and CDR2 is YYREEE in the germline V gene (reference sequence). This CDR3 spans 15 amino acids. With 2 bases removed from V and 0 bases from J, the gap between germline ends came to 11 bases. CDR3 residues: CASSLHQIMNTEAFF. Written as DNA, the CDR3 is TGTGCCAGCAGCTTACACCAGATCATGAACACTGAAGCTTTCTTT.

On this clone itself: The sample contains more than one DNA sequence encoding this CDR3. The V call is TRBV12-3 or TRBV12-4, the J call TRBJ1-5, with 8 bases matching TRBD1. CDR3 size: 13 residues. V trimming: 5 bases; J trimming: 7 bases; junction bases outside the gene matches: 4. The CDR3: CASSRTGNQPQHF. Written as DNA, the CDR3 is TGTGCCAGCAGTAGGACAGGGAACCAGCCCCAGCATTTT.

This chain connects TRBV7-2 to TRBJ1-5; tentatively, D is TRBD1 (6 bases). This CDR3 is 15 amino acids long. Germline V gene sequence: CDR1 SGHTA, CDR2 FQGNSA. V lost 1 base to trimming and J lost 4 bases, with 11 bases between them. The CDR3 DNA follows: TGTGCCAGCAGCTTAGATGGTCAGGGGAATCAGCCCCAGCATTTT. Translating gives CASSLDGQGNQPQHF.

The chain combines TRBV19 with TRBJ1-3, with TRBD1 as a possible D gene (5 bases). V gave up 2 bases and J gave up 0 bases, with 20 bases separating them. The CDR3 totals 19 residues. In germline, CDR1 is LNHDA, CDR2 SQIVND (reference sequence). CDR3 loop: CASSISWQGSSFSGNTIYF. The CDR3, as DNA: TGTGCCAGTAGTATATCTTGGCAGGGTTCGTCCTTCTCTGGAAACACCATATATTTT.

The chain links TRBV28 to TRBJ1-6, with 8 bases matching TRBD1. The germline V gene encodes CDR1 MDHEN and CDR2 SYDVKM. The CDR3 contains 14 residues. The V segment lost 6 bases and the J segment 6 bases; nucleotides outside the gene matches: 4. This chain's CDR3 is CASRSTGGNSPLHF. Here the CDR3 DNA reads TGTGCCAGCAGGTCCACAGGGGGTAATTCACCCCTCCACTTT. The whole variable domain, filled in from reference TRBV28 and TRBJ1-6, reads DVKVTQSSRYLVKRTGEKVFLECVQDMDHENMFWYRQDPGLGLRLIYFSYDVKMKEKGDIPEGYSVSREKKERFSLILESASTNQTSMYLCASRSTGGNSPLHFGNGTRLTVT.